This T cell receptor (beta chain) is from a study of blood T cell repertoires in COVID-19 (dated by TCRdb to 2020 to 2022). General notes on the study: The collaborator samples originated in the United States, Italy and Spain and spanned the acute and convalescent phases of COVID-19. The prospective study material was composed of cDNA or gDNA derived from T cells, B-cell-depleted T cells, or PBMCs. Subjects who had been exposed to COVID-19, were actively infected with it, or had recovered from it provided the deeply sampled blood TCRbeta repertoires that made up the dataset. The repertoires were made available in a free public database intended to serve as a resource for research on the immune response to SARS-CoV-2. The samples were drawn from two sources: the first 160 participants of the ongoing ImmuneRACE study, and 1,000 to 1,500 subjects contributed by 6 global collaborators. Nearly every sample came with metadata listing a de-identified subject ID, COVID-19 status, age in years and sex. HLA class I and class II types, where available, came from metadata supplied by the sample provider rather than from assay-based typing. Summary of the overall study and its limitations: How much clinical and demographic metadata was included differed by source and by participant, and the metadata was provided uncurated.

Notes on this clone: Its antigen has not been determined. Base qualities are not recorded, but no much larger clone differs from it by a single base. Other DNA sequences in this specimen translate into the identical CDR3.

Collaborating institutions collected whole blood in K2EDTA tubes following their own protocols. For TCRbeta analysis, collaborator samples were shipped as frozen whole blood, as isolated PBMCs, or as DNA extracted from either sample type. The immunoSEQ Assay, a bias-controlled multiplex PCR, was used to amplify TCRbeta CDR3 regions from genomic DNA. Under the source paper's analysis protocol: The number of nucleated cells in each sample was estimated from the amplification of reference gene primers within the assay. To quantify the absolute abundance of each unique TCRbeta CDR3 rearrangement, sequence reads were collapsed and filtered. For each sample, productive Simpson clonality was calculated by taking the square root of Simpson's diversity index across productive rearrangements. The table comes from immuneACCESS by way of TCRdb, which keeps in-frame sequences with V and J called. Part of the clones is missing from these tables; in studies checked, under half for an unresolved V gene and the rest for unknown reasons. V, J and clone size are those of that table, while D and trimming were read from the DNA. This sample holds under 300,000 clones; about 87% were observed only once. The ten largest clones capture under 9% of the sample.

V loses 3 bases, J loses 2 bases, and the germline ends lie 7 bases apart. The germline V gene yields KGHSH for CDR1 and LQKENI for CDR2. The CDR3 starts with the cysteine, ends with the phenylalanine, and has 13 residues. The retained sequence is limited to the CDR3, 39 bases, with the frame set at the first base. Here the chain combines TRBV18 and TRBJ1-1, and TRBD1 may be the D gene, going by 5 matching bases. The source material was peripheral blood. The sequence was collected from a woman in her 70s with active or convalescent COVID-19. The CDR3 is CASSPQGNTEAFF. In nucleotides, the sequence is TGTGCCAGCTCACCCCAGGGTAACACTGAAGCTTTCTTT. Reference TRBV18 and TRBJ1-1 genes cover what lies past the CDR3, so the full variable domain is NAGVMQNPRHLVRRRGQEARLRCSPMKGHSHVYWYRQLPEEGLKFMVYLQKENIIDESGMPKERFSAEFPKEGPSILRIQQVVRGDSAAYFCASSPQGNTEAFFGQGTRLTVV.